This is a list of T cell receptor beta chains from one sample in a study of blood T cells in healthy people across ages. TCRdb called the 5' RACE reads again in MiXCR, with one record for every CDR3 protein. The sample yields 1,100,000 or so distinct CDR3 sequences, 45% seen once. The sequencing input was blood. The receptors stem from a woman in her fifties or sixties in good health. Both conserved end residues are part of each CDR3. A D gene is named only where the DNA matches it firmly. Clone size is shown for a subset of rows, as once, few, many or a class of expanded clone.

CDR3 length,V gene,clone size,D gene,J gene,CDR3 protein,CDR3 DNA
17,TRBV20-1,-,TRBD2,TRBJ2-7,CSGRDAGTSGRGYEQYF,TGCAGTGGACGGGACGCCGGGACTAGCGGGAGAGGGTACGAGCAGTACTTC
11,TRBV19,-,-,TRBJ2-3,CASSIGDTQYF,TGTGCCAGTAGTATAGGTGATACGCAGTATTTT
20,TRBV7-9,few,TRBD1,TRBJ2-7,CASSLYSGTGASWSSYEQYF,TGTGCCAGCAGCCTCTACTCCGGGACAGGGGCCTCCTGGAGCTCCTACGAGCAGTACTTC
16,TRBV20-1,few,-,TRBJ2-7,CSARSRVGGGSYEQYF,TGCAGTGCTAGGAGTCGAGTGGGAGGGGGCTCCTACGAGCAGTACTTC
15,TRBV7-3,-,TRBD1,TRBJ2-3,CAGSLRQGVRDTQYF,TGTGCCGGCAGCTTAAGACAGGGGGTGAGAGATACGCAGTATTTT
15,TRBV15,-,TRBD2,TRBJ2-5,CATRGRLAGGDEQYF,TGTGCCACCAGGGGCCGACTAGCGGGTGGGGATGAGCAGTACTTC
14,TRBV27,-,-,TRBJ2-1,CASSLQDTRYEQFF,TGTGCCAGCAGTTTACAGGACACTCGCTATGAGCAGTTCTTC
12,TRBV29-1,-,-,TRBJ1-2,CSVESDSYGYTF,TGCAGCGTGGAAAGCGACAGCTATGGCTACACCTTC
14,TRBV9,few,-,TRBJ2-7,CASSGRGSSYEQYF,TGTGCCAGCAGCGGTCGGGGGAGCTCCTACGAGCAGTACTTC
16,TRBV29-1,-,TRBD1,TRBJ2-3,CSGDSKPGQRTDTQYF,TGCAGCGGTGACTCCAAACCGGGACAGAGGACAGATACGCAGTATTTT
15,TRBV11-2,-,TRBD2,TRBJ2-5,CASSLVGTSGRGQYF,TGTGCCAGCAGCTTAGTAGGGACTAGCGGGAGAGGGCAGTACTTC
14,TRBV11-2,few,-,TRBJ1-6,CARGSIVYNSPLHF,TGTGCCAGGGGGAGTATCGTCTATAATTCACCCCTCCACTTT
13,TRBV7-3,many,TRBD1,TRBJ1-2,CASSGTGTDGYTF,TGTGCCAGCAGCGGGACAGGGACAGATGGCTACACCTTC
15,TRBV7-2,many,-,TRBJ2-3,CASSLGERNTDTQYF,TGTGCCAGCAGCTTAGGGGAGCGGAACACAGATACGCAGTATTTT
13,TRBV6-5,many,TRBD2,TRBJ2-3,CASRTSGGDTQYF,TGTGCCAGCAGGACTAGCGGGGGAGATACGCAGTATTTT
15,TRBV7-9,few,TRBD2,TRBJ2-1,CASSFTSGRGNEQFF,TGTGCCAGCAGCTTCACTAGCGGGAGGGGTAATGAGCAGTTCTTC
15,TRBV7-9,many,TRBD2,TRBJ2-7,CASSLGLAGAYEQYF,TGTGCCAGCAGCTTAGGACTAGCGGGAGCCTACGAGCAGTACTTC